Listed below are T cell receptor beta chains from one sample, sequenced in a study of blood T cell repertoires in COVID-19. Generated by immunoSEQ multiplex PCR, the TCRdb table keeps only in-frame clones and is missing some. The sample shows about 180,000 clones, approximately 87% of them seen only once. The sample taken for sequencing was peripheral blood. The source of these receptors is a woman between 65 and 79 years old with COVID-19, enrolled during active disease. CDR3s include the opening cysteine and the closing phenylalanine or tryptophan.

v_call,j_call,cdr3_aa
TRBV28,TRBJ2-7,CASSSSGRSYEQYF
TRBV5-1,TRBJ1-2,CASSPGQNNYGYTF
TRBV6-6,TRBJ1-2,CASSPPLDGQNYGYTF
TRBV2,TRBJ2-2,CASSDLTGGTPLFSAELFF
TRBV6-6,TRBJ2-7,CASSYRLDEQYF
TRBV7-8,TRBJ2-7,CASSLGLAGGNLYEQYF
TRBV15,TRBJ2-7,CATSRGLASYEQYF
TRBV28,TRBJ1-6,CASSTGRGASTYNSPLHF
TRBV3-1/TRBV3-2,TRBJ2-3,CASSQGGGLGTDTQYF
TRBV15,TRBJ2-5,CATSRDRRQETQYF
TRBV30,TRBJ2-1,CAWSQREAYNEQFF
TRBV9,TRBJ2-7,CASSPSGRAWYEQYF
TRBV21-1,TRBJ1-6,CASSKEAGASPSPLHF
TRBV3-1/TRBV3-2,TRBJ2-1,CASSPRGSGGGEQFF
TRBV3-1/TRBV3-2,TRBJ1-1,CASSQVGGNTEAFF
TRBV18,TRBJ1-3,CASSLFADSGNTIYF
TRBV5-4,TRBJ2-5,CASSFGGETQYF
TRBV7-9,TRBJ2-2,CASSSIGVGGELFF
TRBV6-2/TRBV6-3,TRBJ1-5,CASSSRQSITPQHF
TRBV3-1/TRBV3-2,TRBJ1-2,CASSPQAHYGYTF
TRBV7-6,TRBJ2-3,CASNLGGQSTDTQYF
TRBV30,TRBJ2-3,CAWSRDTQYF
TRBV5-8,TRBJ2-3,CASSWQAEYTDTQYF
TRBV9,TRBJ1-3,CASSVGADNFSGNTIYF
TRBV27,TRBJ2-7,CASSSSSGRAYEQYF
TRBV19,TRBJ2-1,CASGTGGWEQFF
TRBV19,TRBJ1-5,CASSWRDQPQHF